These 17 T cell receptor beta chains came from one sample sequenced in a study of response to subunit inactivated influenza vaccine. TCRdb re-analysed the RT-PCR reads in MiXCR, keeping a single row per CDR3 protein. The sample includes roughly 700,000 distinct CDR3 sequences, 14% of them seen just once. The sequences come from PBMCs from blood, collected 14 to 15 days before vaccination. The receptors stem from a man in his fifties who received an inactivated influenza vaccine.

This clonotype was counted only a few times. This chain joins TRBV9 and TRBJ2-3; D is ambiguous. The CDR3 extends over 12 amino acids. The germline CDR1 and CDR2 sequences are SGDLS and YYNGEE. With 4 bases removed from V and 4 bases from J, the gap between germline ends came to 7 bases. CDR3 in amino acids: CASSQNPDTQYF. CDR3 bases: TGTGCCAGCAGCCAAAACCCAGATACGCAGTATTTT.

This clonotype was counted a few times. J is TRBJ2-1 and V is TRBV20-1, with 9 nucleotides matching TRBD1. Trimming cost V 6 bases and J 6 bases; bases outside gene matches: 9. CDR1 DFQATT and CDR2 SNEGSKA come from the germline V gene (reference sequence). This CDR3 is 14 amino acids long. The CDR3: CSARPRTGVNEQFF. For the CDR3, the DNA is TGCAGTGCCCGCCCCCGGACAGGGGTCAATGAGCAGTTCTTC.

The V gene is TRBV7-9, the J gene TRBJ2-2; 8 nucleotides agree with TRBD1. The trim removed 5 bases at V and 6 bases at J, leaving 8 bases unmatched. The CDR3 spans 15 residues. CDR1 and CDR2 (germline): SEHNR, FQNEAQ (reference sequence). In DNA form, the CDR3 reads TGTGCCAGCAGCCCGATGACAGGGGCGGCCGGGGAGCTGTTTTTT. It specifies CASSPMTGAAGELFF.

The chain couples TRBV4-1 to TRBJ1-5; the match to TRBD1 covers 10 bases. This CDR3 has 18 amino acids. V shed 4 bases and J 2 bases; nucleotides not matched to a gene: 11. Germline CDR1 and CDR2: MGHRA and YSYEKL. For the CDR3, the DNA is TGCGCCAGCAGCCTGTCCCGGGACAGGGGCTGGGGCAATCAGCCCCAGCATTTT. Its translation: CASSLSRDRGWGNQPQHF.

The chain uses TRBV4-3 and TRBJ2-1; 16 bases line up with TRBD2. After removal of 3 bases from V and 4 bases from J, the junction contained 3 bases not matched to a gene. Per germline, CDR1 LGHNA and CDR2 YSLEER. The CDR3 runs 17 residues. This CDR3 reads CASSQGLAGGLYNEQFF. The CDR3 DNA is TGCGCCAGCAGCCAGGGACTAGCGGGGGGGCTATACAATGAGCAGTTCTTC.

This clonotype was counted only a few times. The chain combines TRBV24-1 with TRBJ2-1, with no clear D. CDR1 is KGHDR and CDR2 is SFDVKD in the germline V gene. CDR3 length equals 13 residues. V lost 2 bases and J lost 3, with 4 bases in between. The CDR3 sequence is CATSDWSYNEQFF. In nucleotides, the CDR3 is TGTGCCACCAGTGATTGGAGCTACAATGAGCAGTTCTTC.

CDR3 DNA sequence: TGTGCCATCAGTGGGGCGGGCCAGACAGGCAACGAGCAGTACTTC. Translated, it gives CAISGAGQTGNEQYF. The chain is built from TRBV10-3 and TRBJ2-7; tentatively, D is TRBD1 (6 bases). Germline lookup yields CDR1 ENHRY and CDR2 SYGVKD. This CDR3 is 15 amino acids long. V was clipped by 4 bases and J by 5 bases, with 18 bases between them.

The chain carries TRBV24-1 and TRBJ2-1, with D perhaps matching TRBD1 (6 bases). CDR3 length: 17 residues. Trimming left V 1 base short and J 0 bases short, with 12 bases between. Germline V gene sequence: CDR1 KGHDR, CDR2 SFDVKD. CDR3 nucleotide sequence: TGTGCCACCAGTGATTTCCGACAGGAAAGCTCCTACAATGAGCAGTTCTTC. It specifies CATSDFRQESSYNEQFF.

This clonotype appeared a single time. The chain joins TRBV20-1 to TRBJ1-4; D gene ambiguous. Germline loops: CDR1 DFQATT, CDR2 SNEGSKA (reference sequence). The length of the CDR3 is 13 residues. V shed 2 bases and J shed 11 bases, with 15 bases lying between them. The CDR3 DNA is TGCAGTGCTAGAAGTCCACGGGGTTGGAAACTGTTTTTT. Residues: CSARSPRGWKLFF.

This clonotype was detected a few times. The V and J genes are TRBV20-1 and TRBJ2-5; D possibly corresponds to TRBD2 (6 bases). The CDR3 runs 11 residues. The V gene's germline CDR1 is DFQATT and CDR2 SNEGSKA (reference sequence). The V end was cut by 7 bases, the J end by 5 bases, with 11 bases between. The DNA of the CDR3 is TGCAGTGGACTAGTTAGGGAGACCCAGTACTTC. Translated: CSGLVRETQYF.

This clonotype was detected only a few times. CDR3 sequence reads: CSARPGLAGGYGEQYF. CDR3 coding DNA: TGCAGTGCTAGACCGGGACTAGCGGGGGGGTACGGCGAGCAGTACTTC. This chain connects TRBV20-1 to TRBJ2-7, with 16 bases aligning to TRBD2. J lost 6 bases, V lost 2 bases, and 7 bases had no gene match. Per germline, CDR1 DFQATT and CDR2 SNEGSKA (reference sequence). This CDR3 spans 16 amino acids.

The J gene is TRBJ2-7, the V gene TRBV6-2 or TRBV6-3; possibly TRBD2 for D (5 bases). This CDR3 spans 13 amino acids. Germline assignment: CDR1 MNHEY and CDR2 SVGEGT. The V and J ends lost 6 bases and 2 bases respectively, with 11 bases between them. CDR3 protein: CASRSDGTYEQYF. In DNA form, the CDR3 reads TGTGCCAGCAGGTCCGACGGGACCTACGAGCAGTACTTC.

V usage is TRBV9 and J usage is TRBJ2-2; 10 positions agree with TRBD1. CDR1 SGDLS and CDR2 YYNGEE come from the germline V gene. This CDR3 is built from 15 residues. The V and J ends lost 2 bases and 6 bases, in that order; junction bases with no gene match: 4. The CDR3 protein is CASSVGQGLAGELFF. In DNA form, the CDR3 reads TGTGCCAGCAGCGTGGGACAGGGGCTGGCCGGGGAGCTGTTTTTT.

This clonotype was seen only a few times. The V gene is TRBV7-2, the J gene TRBJ1-6, with 8 bases aligning to TRBD1. Trimming took 4 bases from V and 9 from J; bases not matched to a gene: 5. The CDR3 contains 14 residues. Germline assignment: CDR1 SGHTA and CDR2 FQGNSA. The CDR3 bases are TGTGCCAGCAGCTACGACAGGGGTAGTTCACCCCTCCACTTT. Residues: CASSYDRGSSPLHF.

The chain employs TRBV19 and TRBJ2-7; the D is unclear. The V gene's germline CDR1 is LNHDA and CDR2 SQIVND (reference sequence). V was cut by 2 bases and J by 8 bases, with 10 bases left in between. The CDR3 is 12 amino acids. The CDR3 protein is CASSISQGKQYF. The CDR3, as DNA: TGTGCCAGTAGTATATCTCAAGGGAAGCAGTACTTC.

The chain joins TRBV27 to TRBJ2-3; a possible D gene is TRBD1 (5 bases). CDR1 MNHEY and CDR2 SMNVEV come from the germline V gene (reference sequence). Trimming cost V 4 bases and J 1 base, with 12 bases left between them. The CDR3 sequence is 15 residues long. The CDR3: CASSSPDRRTDTQYF. The CDR3 DNA is TGTGCCAGCAGTTCCCCCGACAGACGCACAGATACGCAGTATTTT.

This clonotype appeared a few times. The chain links TRBV10-3 to TRBJ1-4; weak D call: TRBD1 (6 bases). V lost 5 bases and J lost 7, with 11 bases in between. This CDR3 has 13 amino acids. The germline gives CDR1 ENHRY, CDR2 SYGVKD. CDR3 sequence: CAISIDRSEKLFF. The CDR3 region has the DNA TGTGCCATCAGTATTGACAGGAGTGAAAAACTGTTTTTT.